This passage covers 14 T cell receptor beta chains from one sample sequenced in a study of cytomegalovirus exposure and HLA in healthy donors. Profiled with immunoSEQ multiplex PCR; TCRdb holds only in-frame clones, not every one. The repertoire includes approximately 190,000 clones, roughly 82% of them detected once, and approximately 7% sits in the top ten. What was sequenced was PBMCs. These receptors were collected from a man aged 18 to 30 in good health and CMV-seropositive.

The chain has TRBV27 and TRBJ1-2, with D perhaps matching TRBD1 (5 bases). The V gene lost 6 bases and the J gene lost 1 base, with 18 bases spanning the gap. The V gene's germline CDR1 is MNHEY and CDR2 SMNVEV (reference sequence). This CDR3 spans 16 amino acids. As DNA, the CDR3 is TGTGCCAGCAGCCATCTCGGAGGGGCTGGTAACTATGGCTACACCTTC. It specifies CASSHLGGAGNYGYTF.

V usage is TRBV7-9 and J usage is TRBJ2-1; 7 bases map to TRBD2. The germline gives CDR1 SEHNR, CDR2 FQNEAQ (reference sequence). The CDR3 has 14 amino acids. V trimming: 10 bases; J trimming: 0 bases; junction bases outside the gene matches: 6. In DNA, the CDR3 is TGTGCCACACACCCGGGGGGCTCCTACAATGAGCAGTTCTTC. Translated, it gives CATHPGGSYNEQFF.

This clone was detected only a few times. The V gene is TRBV4-1, the J gene TRBJ1-2; TRBD1 agrees at 10 bases. Germline CDR1 MGHRA, CDR2 YSYEKL. With 2 bases clipped from V and 12 bases from J, the junction kept 12 bases outside the gene matches. This CDR3 comprises 15 residues. In DNA form, the CDR3 reads TGCGCCAGCAGCCAAACGCGGGGGACAGGGGATGAAAACACCTTC. It specifies CASSQTRGTGDENTF.

The chain couples TRBV29-1 to TRBJ2-7; the D is unclear. V was pared by 4 bases and J by 0 bases, with 13 bases between. Germline CDR1 reads SQVTM; CDR2 reads ANQGSEA. The CDR3 loop spans 14 amino acids. CDR3 in amino acids: CSVVVPRSSYEQYF. CDR3 bases: TGCAGCGTTGTAGTTCCTCGGTCCTCCTACGAGCAGTACTTC.

The chain links TRBV9 to TRBJ2-1; TRBD2 matches 9 bases. Germline V gives CDR1 SGDLS, CDR2 YYNGEE. The CDR3 loop spans 15 amino acids. With 0 bases clipped from V and 5 bases from J, the junction kept 3 bases outside the gene matches. The CDR3 region is CASSVGSGRDNEQFF. The CDR3 DNA reads as TGTGCCAGCAGCGTAGGTAGCGGGAGAGACAATGAGCAGTTCTTC.

The chain is built from TRBV13 and TRBJ2-7; 14 bases align to TRBD2. Germline CDR1 is PRHDT and CDR2 is FYEKMQ (reference sequence). The J segment lost 4 bases and the V segment lost 5 bases, leaving 4 bases of the junction unmatched. The CDR3 sequence is 15 residues long. The CDR3 protein is CASSLWTSGRYEQYF. DNA of the CDR3: TGTGCCAGCAGCCTCTGGACTAGCGGGAGGTACGAGCAGTACTTC.

This clone turned up a few times. This chain uses TRBV27 with TRBJ1-2; TRBD1 might be the D (5 bases). Trimming took off 5 bases at V and 2 bases at J, with 12 bases between the two ends. The CDR3 sequence is 14 residues long. Germline values: CDR1 MNHEY, CDR2 SMNVEV (reference sequence). The chain's CDR3 is CASSPVPGNYGYTF. CDR3 DNA sequence: TGTGCCAGCAGTCCGGTACCAGGGAACTATGGCTACACCTTC.

The genes are TRBV9 and TRBJ1-3, with a tentative D call TRBD1 (5 bases). This CDR3 is 16 amino acids long. The germline V and J ends were trimmed by 0 bases and 4 bases, with 14 bases remaining between them. The germline gives CDR1 SGDLS, CDR2 YYNGEE. The CDR3 sequence is CASSVEVGGFGNTIYF. CDR3 coding DNA: TGTGCCAGCAGCGTAGAGGTCGGGGGGTTCGGAAACACCATATATTTT.

CDR3 sequence reads: CASSYPGQVGGQPQHF. CDR3 DNA sequence: TGTGCCAGCAGTTACCCTGGACAGGTGGGTGGTCAGCCCCAGCATTTT. V usage is TRBV28 and J usage is TRBJ1-5, with 7 bases identical to TRBD1. CDR3 length: 16 amino acids. V lost 4 bases and J lost 6; bases outside the gene matches: 12. The germline V gene has CDR1 MDHEN and CDR2 SYDVKM.

The CDR3 here is CASSPSRALFEKLFF. DNA of the CDR3: TGTGCCAGCAGTCCCTCCCGCGCCCTATTTGAAAAACTGTTTTTT. This rearrangement joins TRBV27 to TRBJ1-4; D is ambiguous. V was shortened by 5 bases and J by 7 bases, with 17 bases between the two germline ends. CDR1 and CDR2 (germline): MNHEY, SMNVEV (reference sequence). The CDR3 runs to 15 residues. The whole variable domain, remainder taken from reference TRBV27 and TRBJ1-4, is EAQVTQNPRYLITVTGKKLTVTCSQNMNHEYMSWYRQDPGLGLRQIYYSMNVEVTDKGDVPEGYKVSRKEKRNFPLILESPSPNQTSLYFCASSPSRALFEKLFFGSGTQLSVL.

J is TRBJ2-7 and V is TRBV15; TRBD1 aligns across 9 bases. The CDR3 is made up of 15 amino acids. Germline V gene lookup returns CDR1 LNHNV and CDR2 YYDKDF (reference sequence). After removal of 4 bases from V and 1 base from J, the junction contained 5 bases not matched to a gene. CDR3 DNA sequence: TGTGCCACCAGCAAAGCCGGGACAGGGTCCTACGAGCAGTACTTC. This translates into CATSKAGTGSYEQYF.

This sequence joins TRBV9 and TRBJ2-1; 8 bases fit TRBD1. The length of the CDR3 is 12 residues. V lost 8 bases, J lost 9 bases, and 7 bases stayed unmatched. CDR1 and CDR2 from the germline V gene are SGDLS and YYNGEE. The CDR3 DNA is TGTGCCAGTGGTCGGACAGGGACTGAGCAGTTCTTC. This gives the protein CASGRTGTEQFF.

The chain recombines TRBV5-1 with TRBJ2-2; 7 bases fit TRBD2. CDR3 length: 16 amino acids. Trimming cost V 4 bases and J 4 bases; bases outside gene matches: 10. Germline V gives CDR1 SGHRS, CDR2 YFSETQ. CDR3 region: CASSLDRGGRTGELFF. The CDR3 DNA is TGCGCCAGCAGCCTGGACCGCGGGGGTCGCACCGGGGAGCTGTTTTTT.

This chain uses TRBV9 with TRBJ2-7, with 7 bases fitting TRBD2. This CDR3 is 15 amino acids long. V gave up 3 bases and J gave up 5 bases; unmatched junction bases: 11. The V gene's germline CDR1 is SGDLS and CDR2 YYNGEE. The CDR3 is CASSAWGGRNDEQYF. The CDR3 nucleotides are TGTGCCAGCAGCGCCTGGGGAGGGCGCAACGACGAGCAGTACTTC. The full variable domain, rest sourced from reference TRBV9 and TRBJ2-7, is DSGVTQTPKHLITATGQRVTLRCSPRSGDLSVYWYQQSLDQGLQFLIQYYNGEERAKGNILERFSAQQFPDLHSELNLSSLELGDSALYFCASSAWGGRNDEQYFGPGTRLTVT.